A single sample is the source of the 32 T cell receptor beta chains below, sequenced in a study of T cell responses to AZD1222 COVID-19 vaccine. TCRdb's table, derived via immunoSEQ multiplex PCR, lists solely in-frame clones and lacks some. The data contain 100,000 to 120,000 clones, approximately 86% of them singletons. The sample here was peripheral blood, taken on day 0 of AZD1222 vaccination. These receptor sequences come from an adult in good health.

V is TRBV5-4 and J is TRBJ2-1; 8 nucleotides align to TRBD2. Germline V gives CDR1 SGHNT, CDR2 YYREEE (reference sequence). CDR3 length: 14 amino acids. With 4 bases clipped from V and 7 bases from J, the junction kept 7 bases outside the gene matches. This CDR3 is CASSPRTSRNEQFF. The CDR3 DNA is TGTGCCAGCAGCCCCCGGACTAGCCGGAATGAGCAGTTCTTC.

This rearrangement joins TRBV7-3 to TRBJ1-2; D possibly corresponds to TRBD1 (5 bases). The CDR3 runs 14 residues. CDR1 and CDR2 (germline): SGHTA, FQGTGA. The germline V and J ends were trimmed by 2 bases and 5 bases, with 12 bases remaining between them. As DNA, the CDR3 is TGTGCCAGCAGCTTACAGGGAGTAAGATATGGCTACACCTTC. This codes for CASSLQGVRYGYTF.

This clone has a handful of counts. This sample also contains other DNA sequences that code for the same CDR3. The rearrangement joins TRBV3-1 (or the pseudogene TRBV3-2) to TRBJ1-2; the match to TRBD1 covers 8 bases. Germline CDR1 is LGHDT and CDR2 is YNNKEL (reference sequence). J gave up 4 bases and V 1 base, and 2 bases lay outside the gene matches. The length of the CDR3 is 14 residues. CDR3 DNA sequence: TGTGCCAGCAGCCAAGGCACAGGGGGCTATGGCTACACCTTC. Its translation: CASSQGTGGYGYTF.

This sequence joins TRBV3-1 (or the pseudogene TRBV3-2) and TRBJ2-3; 15 bases fit TRBD2. CDR1 and CDR2 from the germline V gene are LGHDT and YNNKEL (reference sequence). The CDR3 length is 18 residues. The ends lost 3 bases at V and 0 bases at J; junction bases unmatched: 4. The CDR3 reads CASSHGTSGGSSTDTQYF. The CDR3 DNA sequence: TGTGCCAGCAGCCACGGGACTAGCGGGGGGTCTAGCACAGATACGCAGTATTTT.

The V and J genes are TRBV7-2 and TRBJ2-1; 8 bases are a match to TRBD2. The CDR3 contains 14 residues. Germline-derived CDR1 and CDR2 are SGHTA and FQGNSA. The ends lost 3 bases at V and 9 bases at J; junction bases unmatched: 7. This CDR3 reads CASSFGGAQREQFF. In DNA form, the CDR3 reads TGTGCCAGCAGCTTCGGGGGGGCCCAACGTGAGCAGTTCTTC.

This clone came up a few times. This sample includes further DNA sequences coding for the same CDR3. The rearrangement joins TRBV21-1 to TRBJ1-2. TRBV21-1 is an annotated pseudogene. The CDR3 runs to 18 residues. CDR3 loop: CASYSPEDGGKGNYGYTF. The CDR3 DNA reads as TGTGCCAGCTATTCGCCTGAGGACGGGGGCAAGGGTAACTATGGCTACACCTTC.

This chain uses TRBV9 with TRBJ1-1; no reliable D call. Germline V gene data show CDR1 as SGDLS and CDR2 as YYNGEE. V was cut by 4 bases and J by 5 bases, with 15 bases left in between. CDR3 size: 14 residues. The CDR3 DNA follows: TGTGCCAGCAGCCGGGCTCTGGGGATGACTGAAGCTTTCTTT. It translates to CASSRALGMTEAFF. Complete variable domain (other parts from reference TRBV9 and TRBJ1-1): DSGVTQTPKHLITATGQRVTLRCSPRSGDLSVYWYQQSLDQGLQFLIQYYNGEERAKGNILERFSAQQFPDLHSELNLSSLELGDSALYFCASSRALGMTEAFFGQGTRLTVV.

V is TRBV7-2 and J is TRBJ2-3, with 7 bases aligning to TRBD2. The CDR3 consists of 16 residues. V was clipped by 5 bases and J by 0 bases; unmatched bases: 8. Germline CDR1 is SGHTA and CDR2 is FQGNSA. CDR3 sequence reads: CASSPKAGSSTDTQYF. The CDR3, as DNA: TGTGCCAGCAGCCCCAAAGCGGGATCTAGCACAGATACGCAGTATTTT.

In DNA, the CDR3 is TGTGCCGGGGGGGAGAGCCTTAGCTCCTACGAGCAGTACTTC. Its protein is CAGGESLSSYEQYF. The chain links TRBV30 to TRBJ2-7; 7 bases match TRBD2. The CDR3 is made up of 14 amino acids. The trim removed 8 bases at V and 0 bases at J, leaving 10 bases unmatched. The germline V gene encodes CDR1 GTSNPN and CDR2 SVGIG (reference sequence).

This chain connects TRBV5-6 to TRBJ2-4, with 12 bases matching TRBD1. The V gene end was trimmed by 5 bases and the J gene end by 1 base; junction bases not matched to a gene: 10. Germline loops: CDR1 SGHDT, CDR2 YYEEEE. The CDR3 has 18 residues. CDR3 residues: CASRPGTGGIGAKNIQYF. Written as DNA, the CDR3 is TGTGCCAGCAGGCCCGGGACAGGGGGCATCGGGGCCAAAAACATTCAGTACTTC.

This chain links TRBV30 with TRBJ1-1; the D is unclear. CDR1 is GTSNPN, CDR2 SVGIG, per germline (reference sequence). This CDR3 region has 12 residues. The V gene lost 4 bases and the J gene lost 0 bases, with 6 bases spanning the gap. The CDR3 sequence: CAWTGVNTEAFF. DNA for the CDR3: TGTGCCTGGACGGGAGTGAACACTGAAGCTTTCTTT.

To note about this clone: Its ends do not fully match the called genes, so a read error is possible. This chain joins TRBV18 and TRBJ1-2, with 8 positions matching TRBD1. The germline CDR1 and CDR2 sequences are KGHSH and LQKENI. CDR3 length: 14 residues. CDR3 sequence (DNA): TGTGCCAGCTCCCCCACCGGGACAGGAGGGATTTGGGAATTC. Translation gives CASSPTGTGGIWEF.

In the case of this clone: Other DNA sequences of this sample code for an identical CDR3. This chain connects TRBV5-4 to TRBJ2-7; 9 bases agree with TRBD1. The germline V gene encodes CDR1 SGHNT and CDR2 YYREEE (reference sequence). With 4 bases clipped from V and 0 bases from J, the junction kept 5 bases outside the gene matches. The CDR3 has 15 amino acids. This chain's CDR3 is CASSLGTGSSYEQYF. CDR3 DNA sequence: TGTGCCAGCAGCCTAGGGACAGGGAGCTCCTACGAGCAGTACTTC.

The chain uses TRBV11-3 and TRBJ2-2, with 10 bases aligning to TRBD1. The V segment lost 0 bases and the J segment 3 bases; nucleotides outside the gene matches: 1. The CDR3 is made up of 16 amino acids. From germline, CDR1 is SGHNT and CDR2 YENEEA. CDR3 DNA sequence: TGTGCCAGCAGCTTAGATGGGACAGGGGACACCGGGGAGCTGTTTTTT. The encoded protein is CASSLDGTGDTGELFF.

About this clone: Different DNA sequences within this sample yield the same CDR3. The chain couples TRBV14 to TRBJ1-1; D unresolved. The germline V gene encodes CDR1 SGHDN and CDR2 FVKESK. This CDR3 comprises 13 residues. V was pared by 2 bases and J by 0 bases, with 4 bases between. The CDR3 sequence is CASSQMLNTEAFF. CDR3 bases: TGTGCCAGCAGCCAAATGCTGAACACTGAAGCTTTCTTT.

V usage is TRBV12-3 or TRBV12-4 and J usage is TRBJ1-4; the D gene is possibly TRBD1 (5 bases). This CDR3 comprises 11 residues. CDR3 in amino acids: CGRPGTRELFF. The DNA of the CDR3 is TGTGGACGCCCGGGGACCCGGGAACTGTTTTTT.

The chain recombines TRBV30 with TRBJ1-3, with 7 bases matching TRBD1. Germline CDR1 GTSNPN, CDR2 SVGIG (reference sequence). The CDR3 consists of 13 residues. Unmatched junction bases numbered 7, after V lost 3 bases and J lost 8 bases. The CDR3 DNA reads TGTGCCTGGAGGGGGGACAGTCGGGACACCATATATTTT. This gives the protein CAWRGDSRDTIYF. The variable domain in full, with the rest retrieved from reference TRBV30 and TRBJ1-3, is SQTIHQWPATLVQPVGSPLSLECTVEGTSNPNLYWYRQAAGRGLQLLFYSVGIGQISSEVPQNLSASRPQDRQFILSSKKLLLSDSGFYLCAWRGDSRDTIYFGEGSWLTVV.

The rearrangement links TRBV5-4 to TRBJ1-1; tentatively, D is TRBD1 (5 bases). Germline values: CDR1 SGHNT, CDR2 YYREEE (reference sequence). V was cut by 0 bases and J by 1 base, with 7 bases left in between. The CDR3 loop spans 14 amino acids. The CDR3 region is CASSLGQRNTEAFF. The CDR3, as DNA: TGTGCCAGCAGCTTGGGACAGAGGAACACTGAAGCTTTCTTT.

The gene calls are TRBV5-4 and TRBJ2-3; 11 nucleotides agree with TRBD2. The CDR3 length is 15 residues. The germline V gene has CDR1 SGHNT and CDR2 YYREEE (reference sequence). The V segment lost 6 bases and the J segment 2 bases; nucleotides outside the gene matches: 5. CDR3 sequence (DNA): TGTGCCAGCATCCCTAGCGGGGGGAACACAGATACGCAGTATTTT. It yields the protein CASIPSGGNTDTQYF.

This chain links TRBV5-8 with TRBJ2-1; 10 bases fit TRBD1. The J segment lost 8 bases and the V segment lost 4 bases, leaving 6 bases of the junction unmatched. CDR1 and CDR2 (germline): SGHTS, YDEGEE. CDR3 size: 14 residues. Here the CDR3 DNA reads TGTGCCAGCAGCCCGAGGACAGGGGGAGATGAGCAGTTCTTC. This encodes CASSPRTGGDEQFF.

This chain joins TRBV20-1 and TRBJ2-5; a possible D gene is TRBD1 (6 bases). In germline, CDR1 is DFQATT, CDR2 SNEGSKA (reference sequence). V was shortened by 3 bases and J by 4 bases, with 12 bases between the two germline ends. The CDR3 loop spans 13 amino acids. The DNA for the CDR3 is TGCAGTGCTAGTGGGACATCAGGAGAGACCCAGTACTTC. Protein: CSASGTSGETQYF.

The rearrangement links TRBV28 to TRBJ2-7; 13 nucleotides match TRBD2. CDR3 size: 22 residues. V was clipped by 6 bases and J by 0 bases; unmatched bases: 23. Germline V gene lookup returns CDR1 MDHEN and CDR2 SYDVKM. CDR3 coding DNA: TGTGCCAGCAGCCCAGCGAAAACCGGACTAGCGGGGGCCATGACTTACTCCTACGAGCAGTACTTC. Encoded protein: CASSPAKTGLAGAMTYSYEQYF.

This clone has just a few counts. The chain has TRBV30 and TRBJ1-3; no clear D. In germline, CDR1 is GTSNPN, CDR2 SVGIG (reference sequence). V dropped 2 bases and J dropped 0 bases, with 14 bases sitting between them. CDR3 length equals 16 residues. The CDR3 here is CAWSYSGFGSGNTIYF. The CDR3 nucleotides are TGTGCCTGGAGTTACTCTGGCTTTGGCTCTGGAAACACCATATATTTT.

The chain's CDR3 is CASSPTWENYGYTF. The CDR3 DNA sequence: TGTGCCAGCAGTCCCACGTGGGAGAACTATGGCTACACCTTC. The chain carries TRBV6-5 and TRBJ1-2; unclear D gene. Trimming left V 5 bases short and J 2 bases short, with 12 bases between. CDR3 length equals 14 residues. Germline CDR1 MNHEY, CDR2 SVGAGI.

The genes are TRBV7-2 and TRBJ1-2; D is unclear. Between the trimmed V and J ends, which lost 5 bases and 4 bases, there was a span of 17 bases. The V gene's germline CDR1 is SGHTA and CDR2 FQGNSA. The CDR3 consists of 15 residues. The CDR3 region has the DNA TGTGCCAGCAGCACCTATTACGACACATTCTATGGCTACACCTTC. Translation gives CASSTYYDTFYGYTF.

The chain joins TRBV7-3 to TRBJ1-6, with a weak D call TRBD1 (6 bases). Between the trimmed V and J ends, which lost 3 bases and 7 bases, there was a span of 13 bases. There are 15 residues in the CDR3. Germline V lookup: CDR1 SGHTA, CDR2 FQGTGA. The CDR3 loop reads CASSLVDRPNSPLHF. The CDR3 bases are TGTGCCAGCAGCTTGGTCGACAGGCCCAATTCACCCCTCCACTTT.

The chain combines TRBV30 with TRBJ1-6; D is ambiguous. The V gene's germline CDR1 is GTSNPN and CDR2 SVGIG (reference sequence). CDR3 size: 11 residues. V was cut by 5 bases and J by 12 bases, with 11 bases left in between. The CDR3 is CAWATGQPLHF. CDR3 nucleotide sequence: TGTGCCTGGGCTACGGGTCAACCCCTCCACTTT.

This clone has only one observation. V usage is TRBV9 and J usage is TRBJ2-3; 8 bases map to TRBD1. CDR3 size: 16 residues. The germline gives CDR1 SGDLS, CDR2 YYNGEE. With V trimmed by 3 bases and J by 11 bases, 17 bases remained unmatched. The CDR3 sequence: CASSAGMVQGALGQYF. As DNA, the CDR3 is TGTGCCAGCAGCGCCGGGATGGTGCAGGGGGCCCTGGGGCAGTATTTT.

This chain connects TRBV28 to TRBJ2-7; perhaps TRBD1 as D (5 bases). The CDR3 is 15 amino acids. The V gene's germline CDR1 is MDHEN and CDR2 SYDVKM. Trimming removed 2 bases from V and 2 bases from J, with 13 bases in between. CDR3 amino acids: CASSLQQAQTYEQYF. CDR3 DNA sequence: TGTGCCAGCAGTTTACAACAGGCCCAAACCTACGAGCAGTACTTC.

The J gene is TRBJ2-5, the V gene TRBV15; TRBD2 agrees at 13 bases. J gave up 1 base and V 1 base, and 0 bases lay outside the gene matches. The CDR3 consists of 16 residues. Looked up from germline, CDR1 is LNHNV and CDR2 is YYDKDF (reference sequence). DNA of the CDR3: TGTGCCACCAGCAGAGGGACTAGCGGGGGCCAAGAGACCCAGTACTTC. Its translation is CATSRGTSGGQETQYF.

The rearrangement uses TRBV29-1 and TRBJ1-3; 9 bases line up with TRBD1. Germline loops: CDR1 SQVTM, CDR2 ANQGSEA. CDR3 size: 15 residues. J was trimmed by 2 bases and V by 7 bases; bases with no gene match: 9. DNA for the CDR3: TGCAGCGGAGCTCGACAGGGGGTAACTGGAAACACCATATATTTT. Protein sequence: CSGARQGVTGNTIYF.

J is TRBJ2-7 and V is TRBV6-2 or TRBV6-3; possibly TRBD1 or TRBD2 for D (5 bases each). Deletions cut 5 bases from V and 7 bases from J, with 15 bases between. CDR1 is MNHEY and CDR2 is SVGEGT in the germline V gene. There are 13 residues in the CDR3. The CDR3 reads CASSPDGGREQYF. In DNA, the CDR3 is TGTGCCAGCAGTCCCGATGGGGGAAGGGAGCAGTACTTC.